This entry concerns a single T cell receptor (beta chain). This specimen belongs to a study of blood T cell repertoires in COVID-19. In the study overall: Sites in the United States, Italy and Spain provided acute and convalescent COVID-19 samples. T cells, B-cell-depleted T cells, or PBMCs provided the cDNA or gDNA that served as material.

Per the original methods: Reference gene primer amplification yielded estimated nucleated cell counts. Here immunoSEQ multiplex PCR was the method, and the copy in TCRdb shows in-frame clones only, minus some. The V and J calls and clone size are taken from that table; D and trimming were inferred from the DNA. Among some 290,000 clones, roughly 90% were seen once, and the ten largest hold 2% to 2.5%. Germline V gives CDR1 KGHSH, CDR2 LQKENI. CDR3 length: 15 amino acids. The junction had 4 bases not matched to a gene; V was cut back by 3 bases and J by 3 bases. This TCR was recovered from a woman between 45 and 65 years old who had recovered from COVID-19. The sequenced sample consisted of peripheral blood. The chain is built from TRBV18 and TRBJ1-2, with 10 bases aligning to TRBD1. The CDR3 DNA follows: TGTGCCAGCTCACCGCGGACAGGGGGTGACTATGGCTACACCTTC. Translation: CASSPRTGGDYGYTF.